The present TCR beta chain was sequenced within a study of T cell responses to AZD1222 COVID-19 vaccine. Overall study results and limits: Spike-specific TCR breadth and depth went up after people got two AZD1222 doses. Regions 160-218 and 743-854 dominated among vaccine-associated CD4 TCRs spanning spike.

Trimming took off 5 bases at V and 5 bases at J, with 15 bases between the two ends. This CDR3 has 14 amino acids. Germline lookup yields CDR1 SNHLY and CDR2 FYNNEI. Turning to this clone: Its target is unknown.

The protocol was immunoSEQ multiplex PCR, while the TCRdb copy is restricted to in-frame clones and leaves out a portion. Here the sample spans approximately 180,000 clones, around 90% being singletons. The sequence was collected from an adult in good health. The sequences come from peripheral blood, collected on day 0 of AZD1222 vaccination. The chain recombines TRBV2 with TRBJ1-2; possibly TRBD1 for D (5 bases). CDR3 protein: CASSLERGGYGYTF. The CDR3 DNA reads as TGTGCCAGCAGTCTTGAAAGGGGAGGTTATGGCTACACCTTC.